The 32 T cell receptor beta chains reported below all come from one sample, sequenced in a study of shared clonotypes between healthy human individuals. The method was immunoSEQ multiplex PCR; TCRdb's version includes in-frame clones alone and lacks a portion of them. The table lists around 2.1 million clones, about 92% of them singletons. Naive CD8 cells comprised CD45RO-negative, CCR7-positively selected cells, excluding terminally differentiated effector memory CD45RA+ cells. The sample taken for sequencing was naive CD8+ T cells from PBMCs. These receptors originate from a man aged 18 to 29 in good health. Some clones in this sample may be carry-over from other donors' samples.

The chain joins TRBV15 to TRBJ2-7, with D tentatively TRBD1 (6 bases). Deletions cut 3 bases from V and 3 bases from J, with 9 bases between. The CDR3 runs to 13 residues. Germline CDR1 is LNHNV and CDR2 is YYDKDF (reference sequence). CDR3 in amino acids: CATSSVQGYEQYF. CDR3 in DNA: TGTGCCACCAGCAGTGTACAGGGCTACGAGCAGTACTTC.

The rearrangement joins TRBV4-3 to TRBJ1-1; the D is unclear. There are 19 residues in the CDR3. Trimming removed 2 bases from V and 1 base from J, with 23 bases in between. Germline V gene lookup returns CDR1 LGHNA and CDR2 YSLEER. The CDR3 protein is CASSQRASEETASNTEAFF. The CDR3 coding sequence is TGCGCCAGCAGCCAAAGGGCTTCGGAAGAAACAGCTTCGAACACTGAAGCTTTCTTT.

The chain links TRBV27 to TRBJ2-2, with D perhaps matching TRBD1 (6 bases). The V gene lost 5 bases and the J gene lost 5 bases, with 15 bases spanning the gap. Germline CDR1 and CDR2: MNHEY and SMNVEV (reference sequence). The CDR3 is 15 amino acids. The CDR3 here is CASSPGAGMTGELFF. The CDR3 DNA reads as TGTGCCAGCAGTCCAGGGGCAGGGATGACCGGGGAGCTGTTTTTT.

About this clone: The same CDR3 is also encoded by other DNA sequences in this sample. This chain connects TRBV5-4 to TRBJ2-5, with 16 bases lining up with TRBD2. Germline V gene lookup returns CDR1 SGHNT and CDR2 YYREEE (reference sequence). CDR3 length: 17 residues. V shed 4 bases, J shed 1 base, and the junction held 4 bases outside the gene matches. CDR3: CASSPGTSGRAQETQYF. The CDR3, as DNA: TGTGCCAGCAGCCCCGGGACTAGCGGGAGGGCCCAAGAGACCCAGTACTTC.

Written as DNA, the CDR3 is TGTGCCAGCAGCGGGGGACGAAGCTCCTACGAGCAGTACTTC. Translation gives CASSGGRSSYEQYF. The rearrangement joins TRBV21-1 to TRBJ2-7. TRBV21-1 is a known pseudogene. The CDR3 runs 14 residues.

With regard to this clone: This specimen includes other DNA sequences encoding the same CDR3. This chain links TRBV27 with TRBJ2-1; the D is unclear. Trimming left V 5 bases short and J 3 bases short, with 5 bases between. Per germline, CDR1 MNHEY and CDR2 SMNVEV (reference sequence). The CDR3 length is 12 residues. The CDR3 spells CASSGRYNEQFF. CDR3 DNA: TGTGCCAGCAGTGGTCGCTACAATGAGCAGTTCTTC.

This clone was seen a few times. In the same sample, other DNA sequences code for this CDR3. The chain has TRBV9 and TRBJ2-2; possibly TRBD1 for D (5 bases). Looked up from germline, CDR1 is SGDLS and CDR2 is YYNGEE. V gave up 2 bases and J gave up 6 bases, with 8 bases separating them. This CDR3 is 13 amino acids long. The CDR3 loop reads CASSVDSAGELFF. CDR3 nucleotides: TGTGCCAGCAGCGTTGACAGTGCCGGGGAGCTGTTTTTT.

CDR3 DNA: TGTGCCAGCAGTGAAGAACTTCCGTGGAGGGGCGCGGGGGAGCAGTACTTC. Amino acid sequence: CASSEELPWRGAGEQYF. The chain has TRBV6-1 and TRBJ2-7; TRBD2 might be the D (6 bases). The V gene lost 1 base and the J gene lost 7 bases, with 23 bases spanning the gap. Germline values: CDR1 MNHNS, CDR2 SASEGT. The CDR3 consists of 17 residues.

Note on this clone: One junction end disagrees with the germline gene, perhaps due to a read error. V is TRBV7-2 and J is TRBJ2-1; D call uncertain. From germline, CDR1 is SGHTA and CDR2 FQGNSA. The CDR3 has 14 residues. For the CDR3, the DNA is TGTGCCAGCCTCTTCTTTGGAGTGGGGAATGGGCAGTTCTTC. Protein sequence: CASLFFGVGNGQFF. The full variable domain, completed using reference TRBV7-2 and TRBJ2-1, is GAGVSQSPSNKVTEKGKDVELRCDPISGHTALYWYRQSLGQGLEFLIYFQGNSAPDKSGLPSDRFSAERTGGSVSTLTIQRTQQEDSAVYLCASLFFGVGNGQFFGPGTRLTVL.

For this clone: Other DNA sequences in this specimen translate into the identical CDR3. The chain recombines TRBV5-6 with TRBJ2-7, with 7 bases matching TRBD2. The CDR3 contains 13 residues. V lost 0 bases and J lost 5; bases outside the gene matches: 2. CDR1 SGHDT and CDR2 YYEEEE come from the germline V gene. The CDR3 reads CASSLGGRHEQYF. In DNA form, the CDR3 reads TGTGCCAGCAGCTTGGGCGGGAGACACGAGCAGTACTTC.

The chain combines TRBV29-1 with TRBJ2-1; 7 bases match TRBD2. After removal of 6 bases from V and 0 bases from J, the junction contained 5 bases not matched to a gene. Germline-derived CDR1 and CDR2 are SQVTM and ANQGSEA. CDR3 length: 14 amino acids. The CDR3 here is CSVLRESSYNEQFF. The CDR3 region has the DNA TGCAGCGTCTTGCGGGAGAGCTCCTACAATGAGCAGTTCTTC.

The chain joins TRBV2 to TRBJ2-5; D may be TRBD1 or TRBD2 (9 bases each). The V gene lost 9 bases and the J gene lost 2 bases, with 25 bases spanning the gap. The germline CDR1 and CDR2 sequences are SNHLY and FYNNEI. This CDR3 is built from 17 residues. The CDR3 bases are TGTGCCAGATCCGGGACAGGGAGTAGCGGGAGTCAAGAGACCCAGTACTTC. Protein: CARSGTGSSGSQETQYF. Based on the CDR3 plus reference TRBV2 and TRBJ2-5, the full variable domain is EPEVTQTPSHQVTQMGQEVILRCVPISNHLYFYWYRQILGQKVEFLVSFYNNEISEKSEIFDDQFSVERPDGSNFTLKIRSTKLEDSAMYFCARSGTGSSGSQETQYFGPGTRLLVL.

The V call is TRBV27, the J call TRBJ2-7, with TRBD2 identical over 9 bases. The junction had 9 bases not matched to a gene; V was cut back by 5 bases and J by 7 bases. This CDR3 has 14 amino acids. CDR1 and CDR2 from the germline V gene are MNHEY and SMNVEV (reference sequence). The CDR3 loop is CASSITGLAPEQYF. DNA for the CDR3: TGTGCCAGCAGTATAACGGGACTAGCACCAGAGCAGTACTTC.

The V call is TRBV4-3, the J call TRBJ2-1; no clear D. The length of the CDR3 is 14 residues. The germline V gene encodes CDR1 LGHNA and CDR2 YSLEER. Trimming took 3 bases from V and 5 from J, leaving 11 bases between them. CDR3 nucleotide sequence: TGCGCCAGCAGCCAGGTTTATGGGGACAATGAGCAGTTCTTC. Translating it yields CASSQVYGDNEQFF.

The chain couples TRBV28 to TRBJ2-6; D remains ambiguous. The CDR3 loop spans 15 amino acids. Trimming took 5 bases from V and 1 from J, leaving 9 bases between them. Germline CDR1 is MDHEN and CDR2 is SYDVKM. The CDR3, as DNA: TGTGCCAGCAGTCCCAGTTGGTCTGGGGCCAACGTCCTGACTTTC. Translation gives CASSPSWSGANVLTF.

The chain joins TRBV7-2 to TRBJ1-3; D is unresolved. The CDR3 has 15 residues. Germline lookup yields CDR1 SGHTA and CDR2 FQGNSA. V dropped 7 bases and J dropped 4 bases, with 17 bases sitting between them. Here the CDR3 reads CASTLIPEGGNTIYF. The CDR3 DNA reads TGTGCCAGCACCCTCATACCGGAAGGAGGAAACACCATATATTTT.

The CDR3 sequence: CASSRSSTGGSEQYF. In DNA form, the CDR3 reads TGTGCCAGCAGTCGCTCCTCGACAGGGGGAAGCGAGCAGTACTTC. J is TRBJ2-7 and V is TRBV7-2; TRBD1 agrees at 9 bases. This CDR3 contains 15 residues. Germline V gene lookup returns CDR1 SGHTA and CDR2 FQGNSA. J was trimmed by 6 bases and V by 6 bases; bases with no gene match: 12.

The V gene is TRBV7-8, the J gene TRBJ2-5, with D tentatively TRBD2 (7 bases). Germline values: CDR1 SGHVS, CDR2 FQNEAQ. The CDR3 has 15 residues. V shed 1 base and J shed 3 bases, with 12 bases lying between them. CDR3 loop: CASSLGGGRKETQYF. The DNA of the CDR3 is TGTGCCAGCAGCTTAGGGGGGGGCCGTAAAGAGACCCAGTACTTC.

The chain combines TRBV19 with TRBJ2-4; 9 bases are a match to TRBD1. Germline V CDR1 and CDR2: LNHDA, SQIVND (reference sequence). The CDR3 runs 16 residues. Trimming cost V 3 bases and J 2 bases; bases outside gene matches: 5. The CDR3 DNA follows: TGTGCCAGTAGTATTTTGGGACAGGGAACCAAAAACATTCAGTACTTC. As protein: CASSILGQGTKNIQYF.

The chain uses TRBV29-1 and TRBJ2-1, with TRBD2 matching over 10 bases. With 6 bases clipped from V and 4 bases from J, the junction kept 6 bases outside the gene matches. CDR3 length: 14 amino acids. The germline CDR1 and CDR2 sequences are SQVTM and ANQGSEA. In nucleotides, the CDR3 is TGCAGCGTCGAAACTAGCGGGATATACAATGAGCAGTTCTTC. Its protein product is CSVETSGIYNEQFF.

The J gene is TRBJ2-7, the V gene TRBV9; 10 nucleotides match TRBD2. V was pared by 4 bases and J by 7 bases, with 8 bases of the junction left unmatched. The CDR3 runs 14 residues. From germline, CDR1 is SGDLS and CDR2 YYNGEE. The CDR3 bases are TGTGCCAGCAGCCCTAGCGGGAGCATAAGTGAGCAGTACTTC. Its protein product is CASSPSGSISEQYF.

The chain uses TRBV7-9 and TRBJ1-4, with unresolved D. V gave up 5 bases and J gave up 5 bases, with 15 bases separating them. This CDR3 has 15 residues. Germline V gives CDR1 SEHNR, CDR2 FQNEAQ (reference sequence). This chain's CDR3 is CASSKKEWQNEKLFF. CDR3 DNA sequence: TGTGCCAGCAGCAAAAAGGAGTGGCAGAATGAAAAACTGTTTTTT. Full variable domain (outside the CDR3, taken from reference TRBV7-9 and TRBJ1-4): DTGVSQNPRHKITKRGQNVTFRCDPISEHNRLYWYRQTLGQGPEFLTYFQNEAQLEKSRLLSDRFSAERPKGSFSTLEIQRTEQGDSAMYLCASSKKEWQNEKLFFGSGTQLSVL.

This clone was found once. Different DNA sequences within this sample yield the same CDR3. The rearrangement joins TRBV28 to TRBJ2-3; a weak D match, TRBD2 (5 bases). CDR3 size: 14 residues. The germline gives CDR1 MDHEN, CDR2 SYDVKM. Trimming removed 3 bases from V and 0 bases from J, with 7 bases in between. This CDR3 is CASSFLASTDTQYF. CDR3 coding DNA: TGTGCCAGCAGTTTCCTAGCAAGCACAGATACGCAGTATTTT.

This chain uses TRBV29-1 with TRBJ2-7; no clear D. This CDR3 spans 12 amino acids. Per germline, CDR1 SQVTM and CDR2 ANQGSEA. V was cut by 0 bases and J by 7 bases, with 10 bases left in between. CDR3 in DNA: TGCAGCGTTGAAGATCTTAGAAGAGAGCAGTACTTC. Its protein product is CSVEDLRREQYF.

This chain joins TRBV27 and TRBJ2-7, with D possibly being TRBD2 (5 bases). Germline values: CDR1 MNHEY, CDR2 SMNVEV (reference sequence). The germline V and J ends were trimmed by 5 bases and 6 bases, with 23 bases remaining between them. CDR3 length: 16 amino acids. For the CDR3, the DNA is TGTGCCAGCAGTGAATCCCCCAGCGGAGTTCCAAGCGAGCAGTACTTC. As protein: CASSESPSGVPSEQYF.

CDR3 in amino acids: CASSSSGILQGETQYF. The CDR3 DNA is TGCGCCAGCAGCTCCTCCGGGATCCTCCAAGGGGAGACCCAGTACTTC. The chain couples TRBV5-1 to TRBJ2-5, with D maybe TRBD2 (5 bases). CDR1 is SGHRS and CDR2 is YFSETQ in the germline V gene. The CDR3 consists of 16 residues. V was trimmed by 3 bases and J by 5 bases, leaving 20 bases between them.

The genes are TRBV5-1 and TRBJ2-7; D perhaps matches TRBD2 (5 bases). CDR3 length: 14 amino acids. Germline CDR1 and CDR2: SGHRS and YFSETQ. The ends were cut back, 1 base at V and 4 bases at J, with 12 bases in the middle. CDR3 loop: CASSLRGSIYEQYF. DNA for the CDR3: TGCGCCAGCAGCTTGCGAGGGAGTATTTACGAGCAGTACTTC.

The chain combines TRBV7-9 with TRBJ2-1; a weak D match, TRBD1 (5 bases). In germline, CDR1 is SEHNR, CDR2 FQNEAQ (reference sequence). This CDR3 has 12 amino acids. The ends were cut back, 3 bases at V and 8 bases at J, with 8 bases in the middle. CDR3: CASSFSGHEQFF. DNA for the CDR3: TGTGCCAGCAGCTTCTCAGGGCATGAGCAGTTCTTC.

CDR3 sequence reads: CASSLAGGGGFYNEQFF. Here the CDR3 DNA reads TGTGCCAGCAGCTTGGCTGGGGGGGGAGGATTCTACAATGAGCAGTTCTTC. The V and J genes are TRBV5-6 and TRBJ2-1, with 7 bases matching TRBD2. Germline values: CDR1 SGHDT, CDR2 YYEEEE. V lost 0 bases to trimming and J lost 3 bases; unmatched junction nucleotides: 9. The CDR3 is 17 residues long.

About this clone itself: Other nucleotide sequences from this sample produce the same CDR3. The chain is built from TRBV9 and TRBJ2-1, with TRBD1 as a possible D gene (6 bases). CDR1 SGDLS and CDR2 YYNGEE come from the germline V gene. V lost 2 bases and J lost 4, with 7 bases in between. There are 13 residues in the CDR3. CDR3 residues: CASSVGQYNEQFF. The CDR3 bases are TGTGCCAGCAGCGTCGGACAGTACAATGAGCAGTTCTTC.

V usage is TRBV27 and J usage is TRBJ2-3; D gene unclear. The CDR3 is 13 amino acids. Germline values: CDR1 MNHEY, CDR2 SMNVEV (reference sequence). V was trimmed by 7 bases and J by 6 bases, leaving 14 bases between them. The CDR3 sequence is CASTQFMGDTQYF. The CDR3 DNA is TGTGCCAGCACTCAGTTCATGGGGGATACGCAGTATTTT.

This chain uses TRBV29-1 with TRBJ2-2, with 7 bases fitting TRBD2. The CDR3 sequence is 11 residues long. The V gene's germline CDR1 is SQVTM and CDR2 ANQGSEA. J gave up 6 bases and V 5 bases, and 0 bases lay outside the gene matches. CDR3 nucleotide sequence: TGCAGCGTTCGGGAGGCCGGGGAGCTGTTTTTT. Its protein product is CSVREAGELFF.